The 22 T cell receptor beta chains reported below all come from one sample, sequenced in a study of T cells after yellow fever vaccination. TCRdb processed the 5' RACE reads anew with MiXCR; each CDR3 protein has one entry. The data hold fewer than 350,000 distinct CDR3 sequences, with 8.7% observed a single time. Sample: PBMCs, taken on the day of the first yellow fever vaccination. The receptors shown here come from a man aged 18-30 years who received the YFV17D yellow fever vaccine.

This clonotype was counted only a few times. Written as DNA, the CDR3 is TGTGCCAGCAGTGCCCCTTCAGGGGGCAAGAATTCACCCCTCCACTTT. This translates into CASSAPSGGKNSPLHF. J is TRBJ1-6 and V is TRBV6-1; 8 nucleotides align to TRBD1. With 4 bases clipped from V and 7 bases from J, the junction kept 9 bases outside the gene matches. The CDR3 is 16 amino acids. Germline CDR1 reads MNHNS; CDR2 reads SASEGT.

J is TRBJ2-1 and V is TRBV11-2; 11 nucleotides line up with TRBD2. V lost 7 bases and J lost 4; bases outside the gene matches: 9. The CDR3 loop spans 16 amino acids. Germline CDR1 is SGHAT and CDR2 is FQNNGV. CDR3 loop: CASIPLGTSGYNEQFF. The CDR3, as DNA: TGTGCCAGCATCCCCTTAGGGACTAGCGGATACAATGAGCAGTTCTTC.

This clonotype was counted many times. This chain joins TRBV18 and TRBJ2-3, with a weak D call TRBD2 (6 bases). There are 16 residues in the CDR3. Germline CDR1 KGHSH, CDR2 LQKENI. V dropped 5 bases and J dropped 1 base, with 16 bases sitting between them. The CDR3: CASSTVLAMGTDTQYF. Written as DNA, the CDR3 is TGTGCCAGCTCAACGGTCCTAGCGATGGGCACAGATACGCAGTATTTT. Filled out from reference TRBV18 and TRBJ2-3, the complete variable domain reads NAGVMQNPRHLVRRRGQEARLRCSPMKGHSHVYWYRQLPEEGLKFMVYLQKENIIDESGMPKERFSAEFPKEGPSILRIQQVVRGDSAAYFCASSTVLAMGTDTQYFGPGTRLTVL.

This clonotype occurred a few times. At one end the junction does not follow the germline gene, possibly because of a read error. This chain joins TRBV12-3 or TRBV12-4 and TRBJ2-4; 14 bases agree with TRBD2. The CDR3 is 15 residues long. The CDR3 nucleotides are TGTGCCAGCAGGGAGACTAGCGGGGGGGCAATCGGAGTACACTTC. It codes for CASRETSGGAIGVHF.

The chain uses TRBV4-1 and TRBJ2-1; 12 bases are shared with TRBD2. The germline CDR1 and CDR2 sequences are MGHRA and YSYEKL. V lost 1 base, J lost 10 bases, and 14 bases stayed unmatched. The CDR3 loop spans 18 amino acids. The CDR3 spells CASSQGPSGGAAVREQFF. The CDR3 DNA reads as TGCGCCAGCAGCCAAGGCCCTAGCGGGGGGGCCGCGGTTCGAGAGCAGTTCTTC.

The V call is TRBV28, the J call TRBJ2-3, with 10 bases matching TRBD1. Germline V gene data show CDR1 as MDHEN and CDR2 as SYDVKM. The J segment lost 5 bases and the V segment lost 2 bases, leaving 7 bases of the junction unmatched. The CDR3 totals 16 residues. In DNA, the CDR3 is TGTGCCAGCAGTTTACCTGGACAGGGGGTCATAGATACGCAGTATTTT. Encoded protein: CASSLPGQGVIDTQYF.

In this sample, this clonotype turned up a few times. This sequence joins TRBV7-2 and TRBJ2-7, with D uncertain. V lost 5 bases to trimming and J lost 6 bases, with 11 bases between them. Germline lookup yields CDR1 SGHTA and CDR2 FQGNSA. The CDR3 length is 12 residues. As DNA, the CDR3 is TGTGCCAGCAGCCAGTGGGCCTCCGAGCAGTACTTC. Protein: CASSQWASEQYF.

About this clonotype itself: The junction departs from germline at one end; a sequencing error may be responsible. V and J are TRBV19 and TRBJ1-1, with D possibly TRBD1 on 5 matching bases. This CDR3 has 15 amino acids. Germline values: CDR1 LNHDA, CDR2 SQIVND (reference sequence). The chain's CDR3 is CASKKGAQMNTEAFF. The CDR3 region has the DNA TGTGCCAGTAAGAAAGGGGCCCAAATGAACACTGAAGCCTTCTTT.

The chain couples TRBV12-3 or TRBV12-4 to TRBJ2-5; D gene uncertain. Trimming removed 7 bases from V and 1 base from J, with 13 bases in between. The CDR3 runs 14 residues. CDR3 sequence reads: CASTPSGSQETQYF. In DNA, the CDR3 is TGTGCCAGCACCCCCTCGGGCAGCCAAGAGACCCAGTACTTC.

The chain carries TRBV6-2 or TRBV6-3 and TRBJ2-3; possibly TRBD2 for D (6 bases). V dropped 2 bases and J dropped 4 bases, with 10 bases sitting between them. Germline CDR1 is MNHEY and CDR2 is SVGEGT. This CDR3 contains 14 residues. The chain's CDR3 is CASSYGGAPDTQYF. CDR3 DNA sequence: TGTGCCAGCAGTTACGGCGGGGCCCCAGATACGCAGTATTTT.

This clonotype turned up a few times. The CDR3 spells CASSEYRTGYTF. In nucleotides, the CDR3 is TGCGCCAGCAGTGAATACAGAACTGGCTACACCTTC. This chain uses TRBV10-2 with TRBJ1-2; D gene ambiguous. The CDR3 is 12 residues long. Germline V gene lookup returns CDR1 WSHSY and CDR2 SAAADI. V lost 3 bases to trimming and J lost 7 bases, with 9 bases between them.

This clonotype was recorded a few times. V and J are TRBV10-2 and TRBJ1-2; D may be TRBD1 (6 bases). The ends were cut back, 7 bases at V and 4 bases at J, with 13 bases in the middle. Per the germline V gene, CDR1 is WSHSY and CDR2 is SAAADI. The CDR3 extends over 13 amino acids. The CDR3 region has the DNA TGCGCCAGCACTAACAGGGTGGCCTATGGCTACACCTTC. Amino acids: CASTNRVAYGYTF.

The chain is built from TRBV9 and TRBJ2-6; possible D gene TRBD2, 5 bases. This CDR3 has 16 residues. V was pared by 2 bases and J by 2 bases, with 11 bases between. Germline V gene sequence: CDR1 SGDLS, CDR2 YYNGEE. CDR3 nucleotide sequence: TGTGCCAGCAGCGTTTACACGCGGGCTGGGGCCAACGTCCTGACTTTC. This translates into CASSVYTRAGANVLTF.

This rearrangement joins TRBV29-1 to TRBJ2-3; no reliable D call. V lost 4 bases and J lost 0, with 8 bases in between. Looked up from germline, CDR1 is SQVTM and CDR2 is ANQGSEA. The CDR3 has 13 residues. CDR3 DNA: TGCAGCGTTGCTCAGTCTAGCACAGATACGCAGTATTTT. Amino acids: CSVAQSSTDTQYF.

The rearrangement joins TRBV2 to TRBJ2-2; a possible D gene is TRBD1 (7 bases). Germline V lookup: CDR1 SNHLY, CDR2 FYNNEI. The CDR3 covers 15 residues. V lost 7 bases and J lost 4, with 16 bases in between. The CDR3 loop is CASTSQGGSTGELFF. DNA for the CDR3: TGTGCCAGCACGTCGCAGGGGGGATCCACCGGGGAGCTGTTTTTT.

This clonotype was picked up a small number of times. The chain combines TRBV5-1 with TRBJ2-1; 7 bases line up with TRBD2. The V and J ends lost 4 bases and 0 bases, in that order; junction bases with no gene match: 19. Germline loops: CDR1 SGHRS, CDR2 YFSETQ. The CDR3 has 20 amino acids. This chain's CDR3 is CASSPGGLAAGYHSYNEQFF. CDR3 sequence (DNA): TGCGCCAGCAGCCCCGGAGGGCTAGCGGCCGGGTACCACTCCTACAATGAGCAGTTCTTC.

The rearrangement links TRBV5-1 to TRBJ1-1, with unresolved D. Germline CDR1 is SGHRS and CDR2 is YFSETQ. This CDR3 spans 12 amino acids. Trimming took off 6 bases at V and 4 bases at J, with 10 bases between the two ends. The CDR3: CASTRQATEAFF. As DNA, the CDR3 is TGCGCCAGCACCAGACAAGCCACTGAAGCTTTCTTT.

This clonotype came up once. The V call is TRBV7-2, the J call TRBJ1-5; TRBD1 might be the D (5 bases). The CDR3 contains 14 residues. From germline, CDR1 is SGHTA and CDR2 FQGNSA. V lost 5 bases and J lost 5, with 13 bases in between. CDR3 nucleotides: TGTGCCAGCAGCCCATCGGGGGACCATCAGCCCCAGCATTTT. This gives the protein CASSPSGDHQPQHF.

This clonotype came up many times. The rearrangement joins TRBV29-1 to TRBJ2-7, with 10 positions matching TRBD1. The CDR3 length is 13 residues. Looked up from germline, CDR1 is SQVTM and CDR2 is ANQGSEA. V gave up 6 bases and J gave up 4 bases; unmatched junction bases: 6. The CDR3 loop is CSVPGQGPYEQYF. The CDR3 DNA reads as TGCAGCGTACCGGGACAGGGGCCATACGAGCAGTACTTC.

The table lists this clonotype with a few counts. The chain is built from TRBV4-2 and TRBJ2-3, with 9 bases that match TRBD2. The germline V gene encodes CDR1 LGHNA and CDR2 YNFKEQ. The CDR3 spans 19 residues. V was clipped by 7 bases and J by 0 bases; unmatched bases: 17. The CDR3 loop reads CASMTRAPISGGSTDTQYF. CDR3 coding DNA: TGTGCCAGCATGACAAGAGCCCCCATTAGCGGGGGTAGCACAGATACGCAGTATTTT.

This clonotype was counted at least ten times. The CDR3 DNA reads as TGTGCCACCCGAGACAGGGAAGATCAGCCCCAGCATTTT. This gives the protein CATRDREDQPQHF. The chain is built from TRBV10-3 and TRBJ1-5, with TRBD1 matching 7 bases. V was pared by 10 bases and J by 5 bases, with 8 bases of the junction left unmatched. The V gene's germline CDR1 is ENHRY and CDR2 SYGVKD. The CDR3 extends over 13 amino acids.

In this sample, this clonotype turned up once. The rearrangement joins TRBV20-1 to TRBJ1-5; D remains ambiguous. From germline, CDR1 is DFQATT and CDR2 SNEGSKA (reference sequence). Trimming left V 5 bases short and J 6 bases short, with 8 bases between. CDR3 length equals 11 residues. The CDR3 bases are TGCAGTGCTCTTGTGGGTCAGCCCCAGCATTTT. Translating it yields CSALVGQPQHF.